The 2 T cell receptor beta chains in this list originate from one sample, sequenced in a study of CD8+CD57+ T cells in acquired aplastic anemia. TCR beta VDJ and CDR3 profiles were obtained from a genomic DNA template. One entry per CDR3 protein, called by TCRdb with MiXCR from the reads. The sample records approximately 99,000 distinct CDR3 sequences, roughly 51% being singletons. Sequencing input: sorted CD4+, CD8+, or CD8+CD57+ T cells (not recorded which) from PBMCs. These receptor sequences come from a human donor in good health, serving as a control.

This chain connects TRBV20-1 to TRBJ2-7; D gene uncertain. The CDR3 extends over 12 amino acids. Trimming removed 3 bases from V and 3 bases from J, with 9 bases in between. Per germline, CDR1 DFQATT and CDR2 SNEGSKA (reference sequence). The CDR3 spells CSASNTFYEQYF. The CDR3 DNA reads TGCAGTGCTAGCAACACCTTCTACGAGCAGTACTTC.

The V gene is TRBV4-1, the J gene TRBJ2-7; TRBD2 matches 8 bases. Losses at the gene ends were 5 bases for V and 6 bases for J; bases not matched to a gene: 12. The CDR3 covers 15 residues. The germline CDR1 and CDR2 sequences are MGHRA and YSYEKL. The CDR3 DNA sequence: TGCGCCAGCAGCGGTGCGGGAGGTGTCCTGGGCGAGCAGTACTTC. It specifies CASSGAGGVLGEQYF.